A single sample gave rise to the 25 T cell receptor beta chains below, sequenced in a study of preoperative IRX-2 immunotherapy in early breast cancer. This sample's treatment: preoperative locoregional IRX-2 cytokine immunotherapy. Clones were sequenced by immunoSEQ multiplex PCR, and TCRdb holds only the in-frame ones, with some missing. This sample yields 10,000 to 15,000 clones, of which roughly 93% are seen a single time; over 25% belongs to the top ten. Collection of the sample occurred from a patient treated with IRX-2 immunotherapy. The receptors derive from a human donor with breast cancer.

The DNA for the CDR3 is TGTGCCAGCAGTGGCCAGGGGACCTCCTATAATTCACCCCTCCACTTT. It is translated as CASSGQGTSYNSPLHF. The gene calls are TRBV25-1 and TRBJ1-6; maybe TRBD1 (6 bases). Trimming cost V 4 bases and J 0 bases, with 10 bases left between them. This CDR3 is 16 amino acids long. The germline CDR1 and CDR2 sequences are MGHDK and SYGVNS.

The V call is TRBV30, the J call TRBJ2-1; no definite D call. CDR1 and CDR2 (germline): GTSNPN, SVGIG (reference sequence). CDR3 size: 14 residues. Trimming took off 2 bases at V and 5 bases at J, with 13 bases between the two ends. CDR3 in DNA: TGTGCCTGGAGTCGCCTTCTCGAAAACAATGAGCAGTTCTTC. This gives the protein CAWSRLLENNEQFF.

The V gene is TRBV4-1, the J gene TRBJ2-3, with 11 bases fitting TRBD2. This CDR3 contains 17 residues. CDR1 is MGHRA, CDR2 YSYEKL, per germline. V lost 1 base, J lost 1 base, and 4 bases stayed unmatched. CDR3 sequence reads: CASSQGLSGGGTDTQYF. CDR3 coding DNA: TGCGCCAGCAGCCAAGGTCTTAGCGGGGGGGGCACAGATACGCAGTATTTT.

The chain carries TRBV5-1 and TRBJ2-1; 9 nucleotides align to TRBD1. Germline values: CDR1 SGHRS, CDR2 YFSETQ. The CDR3 is made up of 16 amino acids. J gave up 9 bases and V 4 bases, and 14 bases lay outside the gene matches. The CDR3 spells CASSNSLATGGGEQFF. The CDR3 DNA reads TGCGCCAGCAGCAATTCACTCGCGACAGGGGGTGGTGAGCAGTTCTTC.

This clone was counted once. The J gene is TRBJ1-3, the V gene TRBV30; D gene ambiguous. The CDR3 contains 13 residues. Germline V CDR1 and CDR2: GTSNPN, SVGIG (reference sequence). Trimming stripped 5 bases from V and 0 bases from J, with 8 bases between. CDR3 nucleotide sequence: TGTGCCTGGGGCAAGAACTCTGGAAACACCATATATTTT. It specifies CAWGKNSGNTIYF.

The V and J genes are TRBV7-2 and TRBJ1-6; D gene unclear. This CDR3 has 14 amino acids. V shed 5 bases and J shed 6 bases, with 11 bases lying between them. CDR1 and CDR2 from the germline V gene are SGHTA and FQGNSA. CDR3 region: CASSRIDRNSPLHF. CDR3 nucleotides: TGTGCCAGCAGCCGGATCGACCGTAATTCACCCCTCCACTTT. Full variable domain (outside the CDR3, taken from reference TRBV7-2 and TRBJ1-6): GAGVSQSPSNKVTEKGKDVELRCDPISGHTALYWYRQSLGQGLEFLIYFQGNSAPDKSGLPSDRFSAERTGGSVSTLTIQRTQQEDSAVYLCASSRIDRNSPLHFGNGTRLTVT.

This clone has only a few counts. The V and J genes are TRBV5-1 and TRBJ1-2; D may be TRBD1 (5 bases). The CDR3 is 15 amino acids. From germline, CDR1 is SGHRS and CDR2 YFSETQ. V shed 4 bases and J shed 7 bases, with 20 bases lying between them. CDR3 in amino acids: CASSLFYPPQGGYTF. Written as DNA, the CDR3 is TGCGCCAGCAGCCTTTTCTACCCACCCCAGGGTGGCTACACCTTC.

The CDR3 DNA follows: TGCGCCAGCAGAGCCACCAGGGGCGGGCCTGGAGATACGCAGTATTTT. Residues: CASRATRGGPGDTQYF. The chain recombines TRBV5-1 with TRBJ2-3; D may be TRBD1 (6 bases). Between the trimmed V and J ends, which lost 5 bases and 5 bases, there was a span of 21 bases. CDR1 is SGHRS, CDR2 YFSETQ, per germline. The CDR3 is 16 residues long.

This chain connects TRBV11-3 to TRBJ2-5, with 7 bases that match TRBD2. The CDR3 has 12 residues. The germline CDR1 and CDR2 sequences are SGHNT and YENEEA. After removal of 7 bases from V and 5 bases from J, the junction contained 4 bases not matched to a gene. The CDR3 is CASTRGEETQYF. CDR3 coding DNA: TGTGCCAGCACCCGGGGGGAGGAGACCCAGTACTTC.

The chain links TRBV20-1 to TRBJ2-5; D ambiguous. Trimming cost V 4 bases and J 0 bases, with 3 bases left between them. The CDR3 sequence is 11 residues long. Germline-derived CDR1 and CDR2 are DFQATT and SNEGSKA (reference sequence). The CDR3 DNA sequence: TGCAGTGCTAAGTACCAAGAGACCCAGTACTTC. Protein: CSAKYQETQYF.

The chain joins TRBV2 to TRBJ2-7, with D uncertain. Trimming stripped 5 bases from V and 1 base from J, with 9 bases between. The germline gives CDR1 SNHLY, CDR2 FYNNEI. The CDR3 is 13 amino acids. CDR3: CASSPTGSYEQYF. The CDR3 bases are TGTGCCAGCAGTCCAACGGGTTCCTACGAGCAGTACTTC.

This chain links TRBV10-1 with TRBJ2-2; 7 bases line up with TRBD2. Germline loops: CDR1 WNHNN, CDR2 SYGVQD (reference sequence). Germline trimming cut 4 bases from V and 6 bases from J; bases unmatched to any gene: 8. The CDR3 loop spans 15 amino acids. The CDR3 DNA follows: TGCGCCAGCAGTGCGGGGCGGGGGTCTGCCGGGGAGCTGTTTTTT. Translation gives CASSAGRGSAGELFF.

J is TRBJ1-2 and V is TRBV6-1; 8 bases line up with TRBD1. J lost 4 bases, V lost 3 bases, and 1 base had no gene match. The CDR3 sequence is 13 residues long. The germline V gene encodes CDR1 MNHNS and CDR2 SASEGT. The CDR3 nucleotides read TGTGCCAGCAGTGAGACAGGGGCCTATGGCTACACCTTC. Translation gives CASSETGAYGYTF.

This clone occurred once. The chain has TRBV14 and TRBJ1-2; D not resolved. This CDR3 has 13 residues. V was shortened by 4 bases and J by 1 base, with 7 bases between the two germline ends. Per the germline V gene, CDR1 is SGHDN and CDR2 is FVKESK. This chain's CDR3 is CASSPQYNYGYTF. CDR3 sequence (DNA): TGTGCCAGCAGCCCACAATATAACTATGGCTACACCTTC. The variable domain in full, completed from reference TRBV14 and TRBJ1-2, reads EAGVTQFPSHSVIEKGQTVTLRCDPISGHDNLYWYRRVMGKEIKFLLHFVKESKQDESGMPNNRFLAERTGGTYSTLKVQPAELEDSGVYFCASSPQYNYGYTFGSGTRLTVV.

The V gene is TRBV27, the J gene TRBJ1-2; 8 bases agree with TRBD1. CDR3 size: 16 residues. Germline assignment: CDR1 MNHEY and CDR2 SMNVEV (reference sequence). Germline trimming cut 6 bases from V and 3 bases from J; bases unmatched to any gene: 12. CDR3 in amino acids: CASRRGRQGADYGYTF. CDR3 bases: TGTGCCAGCAGACGCGGTAGGCAGGGGGCCGACTATGGCTACACCTTC.

The CDR3 DNA reads TGTGCCAGTAGTTCGATAGCGGGTCAAACGAGATATACGCAGTATTTT. Residues: CASSSIAGQTRYTQYF. J is TRBJ2-3 and V is TRBV19, with 7 bases aligning to TRBD2. In germline, CDR1 is LNHDA, CDR2 SQIVND (reference sequence). Trimming at V came to 5 bases and at J to 7 bases, leaving 15 bases not matched to a gene. The CDR3 has 16 amino acids.

The CDR3 sequence: CSSGRLSGGKAFF. Written as DNA, the CDR3 is TGCAGCTCTGGTAGATTATCAGGGGGGAAAGCTTTCTTT. V usage is TRBV29-1 and J usage is TRBJ1-1; 7 bases are shared with TRBD1. CDR1 and CDR2 from the germline V gene are SQVTM and ANQGSEA. The CDR3 consists of 13 residues. With 8 bases clipped from V and 9 bases from J, the junction kept 15 bases outside the gene matches.

The J gene is TRBJ1-2, the V gene TRBV5-1, with D hard to call. The length of the CDR3 is 11 residues. The V and J ends lost 3 bases and 8 bases respectively, with 8 bases between them. Germline CDR1 is SGHRS and CDR2 is YFSETQ. CDR3 sequence (DNA): TGCGCCAGCAGCTCGATGGGGGGCTACACCTTC. Translated, it gives CASSSMGGYTF.

The chain couples TRBV9 to TRBJ1-2, with D possibly being TRBD1 (6 bases). V was clipped by 0 bases and J by 5 bases, with 29 bases between them. Germline lookup yields CDR1 SGDLS and CDR2 YYNGEE. This CDR3 is 20 amino acids long. The CDR3 protein is CASSVASAAQGTSKGYGYTF. The CDR3 DNA follows: TGTGCCAGCAGCGTAGCATCAGCAGCGCAGGGGACGTCTAAGGGATATGGCTACACCTTC.

This clone was seen only once. The chain employs TRBV21-1 and TRBJ1-2. TRBV21-1 is noted as a pseudogene. CDR3 length: 14 amino acids. The CDR3 is CASSKDAKNYGYTF. The CDR3 DNA sequence: TGTGCCAGCAGCAAAGACGCGAAGAACTATGGCTACACCTTC.

The chain recombines TRBV2 with TRBJ1-3, with 8 bases matching TRBD1. Per germline, CDR1 SNHLY and CDR2 FYNNEI. The CDR3 spans 16 residues. V lost 5 bases, J lost 8 bases, and 14 bases stayed unmatched. The CDR3 loop reads CASSPQSGGYGDTIYF. The CDR3 bases are TGTGCCAGCAGTCCGCAATCAGGGGGCTACGGGGACACCATATATTTT. The whole variable domain, filled in from reference TRBV2 and TRBJ1-3, reads EPEVTQTPSHQVTQMGQEVILRCVPISNHLYFYWYRQILGQKVEFLVSFYNNEISEKSEIFDDQFSVERPDGSNFTLKIRSTKLEDSAMYFCASSPQSGGYGDTIYFGEGSWLTVV.

The chain carries TRBV11-3 and TRBJ1-2, with D tentatively TRBD1 (6 bases). Per germline, CDR1 SGHNT and CDR2 YENEEA. V was clipped by 2 bases and J by 6 bases, with 13 bases between them. The CDR3 extends over 14 amino acids. The chain's CDR3 is CASSLSGVDDGYTF. In DNA, the CDR3 is TGTGCCAGCAGCTTATCAGGGGTCGATGATGGCTACACCTTC.

The chain employs TRBV28 and TRBJ2-2; TRBD1 matches at 7 bases. Trimming removed 6 bases from V and 7 bases from J; junction bases left unmatched: 14. Germline V gene sequence: CDR1 MDHEN, CDR2 SYDVKM. CDR3 length equals 16 residues. CDR3 nucleotide sequence: TGTGCCAGCAGATCTACGGGACAGAGCGGTGGCGGGGAGCTGTTTTTT. It specifies CASRSTGQSGGGELFF.

This clone was seen a handful of times. The chain recombines TRBV30 with TRBJ1-6; 8 bases align to TRBD1. There are 14 residues in the CDR3. Germline CDR1 GTSNPN, CDR2 SVGIG (reference sequence). After removal of 4 bases from V and 9 bases from J, the junction contained 8 bases not matched to a gene. CDR3 sequence (DNA): TGTGCCTGGAAACTAGACAGGGGTAGTTCACCCCTCCACTTT. Translation: CAWKLDRGSSPLHF.

Notes on this clone: One junction end disagrees with the germline gene, perhaps due to a read error. The J gene is TRBJ2-1, the V gene TRBV7-6; tentatively, D is TRBD2 (5 bases). Germline V gene lookup returns CDR1 SGHVS and CDR2 FNYEAQ. This CDR3 has 15 residues. The CDR3 sequence is CASSLATHQYNEQFF. The CDR3, as DNA: TGTGCCAGCAGCCTAGCCACACACCAATACAATGAGCAGTTCTTC.